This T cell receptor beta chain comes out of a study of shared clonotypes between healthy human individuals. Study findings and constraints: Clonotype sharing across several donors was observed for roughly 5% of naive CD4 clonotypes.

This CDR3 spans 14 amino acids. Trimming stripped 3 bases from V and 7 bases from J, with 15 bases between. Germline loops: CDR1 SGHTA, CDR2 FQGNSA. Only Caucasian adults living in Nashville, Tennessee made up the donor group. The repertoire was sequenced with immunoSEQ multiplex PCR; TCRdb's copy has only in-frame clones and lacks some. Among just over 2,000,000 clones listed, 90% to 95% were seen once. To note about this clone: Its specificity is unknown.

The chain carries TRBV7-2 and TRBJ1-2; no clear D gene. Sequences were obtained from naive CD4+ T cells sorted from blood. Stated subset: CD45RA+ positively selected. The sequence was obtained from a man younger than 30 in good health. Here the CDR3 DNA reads TGTGCCAGCAGCTTCTTCACGGCCGCCTCTGGCTACACCTTC. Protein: CASSFFTAASGYTF.